The 5 T cell receptor beta chains below all came from one sample that was sequenced in a study of blood T cells in healthy people across ages. The authors ran a second PCR of about 7 to 12 cycles using a sample-barcoded 5' primer and a J-beta primer mix. TCRdb redid the calling of the 5' RACE reads with MiXCR, one entry per CDR3 protein. Of a few hundred thousand distinct CDR3 sequences detected, about 55% appear once; the ten largest clones hold over 40%. Sample: blood. These receptors all stem from a man aged 60-69 years in good health.

This clonotype was seen more than once but under ten times. The chain recombines TRBV7-3 with TRBJ2-4; D is perhaps TRBD1 (5 bases). The end of the DNA fits TRBJ2-7 better, so the J call may be wrong. The CDR3 loop spans 13 amino acids. Germline values: CDR1 SGHTA, CDR2 FQGTGA. The CDR3 bases are TGTGCCAGCAGCTTAGGACATCCTTACGAGCAGTACTTC. Translated, it gives CASSLGHPYEQYF.

The chain uses TRBV9 and TRBJ2-1; 8 bases are shared with TRBD2. Germline trimming cut 0 bases from V and 2 bases from J; bases unmatched to any gene: 4. CDR1 SGDLS and CDR2 YYNGEE come from the germline V gene. This CDR3 comprises 16 residues. CDR3 sequence (DNA): TGTGCCAGCAGCGTAGACCCGGGAGGGACCTACAATGAGCAGTTCTTC. It translates to CASSVDPGGTYNEQFF.

This chain links TRBV4-3 with TRBJ2-1; 10 bases fit TRBD2. The CDR3 covers 15 residues. Per germline, CDR1 LGHNA and CDR2 YSLEER. The V and J ends lost 4 bases and 6 bases, in that order; junction bases with no gene match: 6. CDR3 in amino acids: CASSLQRGGVNEQFF. The CDR3 DNA reads TGCGCCAGCAGCCTTCAGCGGGGGGGCGTCAATGAGCAGTTCTTC.

CDR3 DNA: TGTGCCACCAGTGATTTCGGTAAAGGGACCCAGTACTTC. Its protein product is CATSDFGKGTQYF. This chain links TRBV24-1 with TRBJ2-5, with D unclear. CDR1 is KGHDR, CDR2 SFDVKD, per germline. The V end lost 1 base, the J end lost 7 bases, and 9 bases lay between the germline ends. The CDR3 extends over 13 amino acids.

There are a few counts of this clonotype. This chain connects TRBV4-2 to TRBJ1-2, with 7 nucleotides matching TRBD1. The V gene's germline CDR1 is LGHNA and CDR2 YNFKEQ. The length of the CDR3 is 15 residues. Germline trimming cut 0 bases from V and 4 bases from J; bases unmatched to any gene: 5. CDR3 in amino acids: CASSQETGPLYGYTF. CDR3 DNA: TGTGCCAGCAGCCAAGAGACAGGGCCCCTCTATGGCTACACCTTC.